This T cell receptor (beta chain) was identified in a study of shared clonotypes between healthy human individuals. For every subset, genomic DNA was evenly distributed across several immunoSEQ plates. Clones were read by immunoSEQ multiplex PCR, and TCRdb kept only the in-frame ones, dropping some. Of around 940,000 clones listed, about three quarters are singletons. For this clone: The DNA is omitted, as the CDR3 cannot be located on it reliably, and the CDR3 follows TCRdb's listing.

The CDR3 comprises 16 residues, both ends counted. The germline V gene has CDR1 GTSNPN and CDR2 SVGIG (reference sequence). This TCR was sampled from a man aged 18 to 29 in good health. The V and J genes are TRBV30 and TRBJ1-3. Sequenced input: memory CD4+ T cells sorted from blood. As to subset: CD45RA-negative fraction. CDR3 amino acids: CAWTRGTFGSGNTMYF.